This T cell receptor beta chain appears in the sequencing data of a study of monozygotic twins with cystic fibrosis. The V end lost 3 bases, the J end lost 10 bases, and 9 bases lay between the germline ends. The CDR3 is made up of 11 amino acids. Germline V gene data show CDR1 as LNHDA and CDR2 as SQIVND (reference sequence). TCRdb's table, derived via immunoSEQ multiplex PCR, lists solely in-frame clones and lacks some. The sample holds about 22,000 clones, around 87% seen once. The source material was blood. This TCR was sampled from a woman aged 25 to 39 with cystic fibrosis. The V gene is TRBV19, the J gene TRBJ1-1, with D unclear. CDR3 in DNA: TGTGCCAGTAGTATGGATTTTAGAGCTTTCTTT. It codes for CASSMDFRAFF.